This TCR beta chain is drawn from a study of T cell repertoires in ileal Crohn's disease. Overall study context: Every patient was operated on for stricturing (around 61%) or penetrating (approximately 40%) complications. About half of patients got postoperative therapy: 11 thiopurines, under 20 anti-TNF.

Study-level findings and limits: Within the first postoperative year, endoscopy came at median around 7 months.

TCRB immunosequencing input was roughly 500 nanograms of biopsy DNA per sample. Profiling relied on immunoSEQ multiplex PCR, and the TCRdb table lists in-frame clones only, not all of them. The data show 3,500 to 4,500 clones, roughly 71% seen once. Time point: neoterminal ileum biopsy at postoperative endoscopy, about 6 months after surgery. This clone has more than one count but fewer than ten. Its antigen remains unknown. The germline V gene has CDR1 SGHRS and CDR2 YFSETQ. Trimming took 0 bases from V and 0 from J, leaving 6 bases between them. This CDR3 comprises 14 residues. This chain links TRBV5-1 with TRBJ2-5; a weak D match, TRBD2 (5 bases). The sequenced material came from ileal tissue. This TCR was sampled from an adult with Crohn's disease. As DNA, the CDR3 is TGCGCCAGCAGCTTGGTCGGGGACCAAGAGACCCAGTACTTC. Its translation: CASSLVGDQETQYF.